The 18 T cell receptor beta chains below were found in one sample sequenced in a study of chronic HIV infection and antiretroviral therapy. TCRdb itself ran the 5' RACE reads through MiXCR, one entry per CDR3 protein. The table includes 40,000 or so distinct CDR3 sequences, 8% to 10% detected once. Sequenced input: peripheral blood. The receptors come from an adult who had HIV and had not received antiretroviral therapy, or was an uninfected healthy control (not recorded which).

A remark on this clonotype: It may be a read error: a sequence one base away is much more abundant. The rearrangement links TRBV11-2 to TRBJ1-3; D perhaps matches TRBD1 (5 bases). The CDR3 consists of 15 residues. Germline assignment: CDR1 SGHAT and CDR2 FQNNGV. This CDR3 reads CASSPVRGSGNTVYF. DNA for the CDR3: TGTGCCAGCAGTCCTGTGAGGGGCTCTGGAAACACCGTATATTTT.

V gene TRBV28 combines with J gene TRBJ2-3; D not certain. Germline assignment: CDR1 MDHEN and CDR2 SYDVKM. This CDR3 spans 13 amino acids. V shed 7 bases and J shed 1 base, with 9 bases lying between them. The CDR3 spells CASIPPGTDTQYF. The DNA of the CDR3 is TGTGCCAGCATCCCCCCCGGCACAGATACGCAGTATTTT.

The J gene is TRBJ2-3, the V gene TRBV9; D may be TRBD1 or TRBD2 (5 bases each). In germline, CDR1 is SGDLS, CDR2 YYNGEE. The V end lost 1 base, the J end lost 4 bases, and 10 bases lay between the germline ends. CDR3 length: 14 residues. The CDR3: CASSVSGRADTQYF. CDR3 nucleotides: TGTGCCAGCAGCGTATCAGGGCGGGCAGATACGCAGTATTTT. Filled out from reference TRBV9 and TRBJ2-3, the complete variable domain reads DSGVTQTPKHLITATGQRVTLRCSPRSGDLSVYWYQQSLDQGLQFLIQYYNGEERAKGNILERFSAQQFPDLHSELNLSSLELGDSALYFCASSVSGRADTQYFGPGTRLTVL.

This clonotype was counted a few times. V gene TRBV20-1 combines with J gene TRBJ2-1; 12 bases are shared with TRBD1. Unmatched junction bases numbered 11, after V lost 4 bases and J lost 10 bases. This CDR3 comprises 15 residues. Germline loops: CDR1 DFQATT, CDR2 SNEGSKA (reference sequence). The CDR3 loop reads CSATRPGQGALEQFF. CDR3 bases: TGCAGTGCTACACGACCGGGACAGGGGGCTCTGGAGCAGTTCTTC.

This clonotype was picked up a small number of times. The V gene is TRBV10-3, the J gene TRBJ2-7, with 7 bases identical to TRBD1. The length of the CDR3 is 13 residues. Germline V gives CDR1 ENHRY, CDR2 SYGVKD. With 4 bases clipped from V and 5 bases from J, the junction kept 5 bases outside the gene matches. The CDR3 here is CAISASRGHEQYF. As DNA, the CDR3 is TGTGCCATCAGTGCCTCGAGGGGGCACGAGCAGTACTTC.

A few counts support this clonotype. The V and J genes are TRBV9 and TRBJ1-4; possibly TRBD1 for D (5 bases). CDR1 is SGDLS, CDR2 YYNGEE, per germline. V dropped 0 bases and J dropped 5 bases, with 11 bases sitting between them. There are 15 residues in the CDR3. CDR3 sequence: CASSVGGLQNEKLFF. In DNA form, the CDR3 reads TGTGCCAGCAGCGTAGGGGGACTGCAGAATGAAAAACTGTTTTTT.

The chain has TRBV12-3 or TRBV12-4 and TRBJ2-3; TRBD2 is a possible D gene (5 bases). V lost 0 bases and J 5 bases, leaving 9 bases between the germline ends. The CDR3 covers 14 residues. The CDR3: CASSLAGEEDTQYF. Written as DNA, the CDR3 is TGTGCCAGCAGTTTAGCGGGAGAGGAAGATACGCAGTATTTT.

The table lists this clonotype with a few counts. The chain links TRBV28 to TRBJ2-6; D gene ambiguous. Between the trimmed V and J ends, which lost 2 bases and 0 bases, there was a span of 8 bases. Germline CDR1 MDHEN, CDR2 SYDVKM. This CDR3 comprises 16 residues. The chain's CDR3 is CASSLGESSGANVLTF. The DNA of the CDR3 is TGTGCCAGCAGTTTAGGGGAATCCTCTGGGGCCAACGTCCTGACTTTC.

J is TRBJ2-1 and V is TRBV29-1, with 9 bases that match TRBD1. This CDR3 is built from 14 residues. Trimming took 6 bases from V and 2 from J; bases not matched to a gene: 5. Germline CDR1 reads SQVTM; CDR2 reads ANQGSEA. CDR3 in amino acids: CSVADRGAYNEQFF. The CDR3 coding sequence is TGCAGCGTCGCTGACAGGGGGGCCTACAATGAGCAGTTCTTC.

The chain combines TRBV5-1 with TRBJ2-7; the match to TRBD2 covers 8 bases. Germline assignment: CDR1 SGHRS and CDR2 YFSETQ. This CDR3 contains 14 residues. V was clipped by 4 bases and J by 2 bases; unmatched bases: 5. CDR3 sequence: CASSTQGLAYEQYF. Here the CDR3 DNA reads TGCGCCAGCAGCACACAGGGACTAGCCTACGAGCAGTACTTC.

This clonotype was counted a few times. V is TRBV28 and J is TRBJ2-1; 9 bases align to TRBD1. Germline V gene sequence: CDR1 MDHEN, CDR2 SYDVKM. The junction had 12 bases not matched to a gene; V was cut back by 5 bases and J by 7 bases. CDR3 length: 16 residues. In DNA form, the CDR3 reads TGTGCCAGCAGTCCTCGCCCGGGACAGGGTGGTAATGAGCAGTTCTTC. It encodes CASSPRPGQGGNEQFF. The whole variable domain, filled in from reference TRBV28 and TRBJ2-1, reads DVKVTQSSRYLVKRTGEKVFLECVQDMDHENMFWYRQDPGLGLRLIYFSYDVKMKEKGDIPEGYSVSREKKERFSLILESASTNQTSMYLCASSPRPGQGGNEQFFGPGTRLTVL.

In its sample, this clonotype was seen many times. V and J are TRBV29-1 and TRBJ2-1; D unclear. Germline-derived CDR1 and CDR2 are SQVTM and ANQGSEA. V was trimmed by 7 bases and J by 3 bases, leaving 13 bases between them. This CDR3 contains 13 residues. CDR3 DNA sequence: TGCAGCGCTGATGACACCTACTACAATGAGCAGTTCTTC. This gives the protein CSADDTYYNEQFF.

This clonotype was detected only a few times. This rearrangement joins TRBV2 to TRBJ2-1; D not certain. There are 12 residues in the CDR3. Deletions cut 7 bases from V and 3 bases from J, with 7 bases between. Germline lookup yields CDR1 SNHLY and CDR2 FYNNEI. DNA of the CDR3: TGTGCCAGCACCCTAGACTACAATGAGCAGTTCTTC. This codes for CASTLDYNEQFF.

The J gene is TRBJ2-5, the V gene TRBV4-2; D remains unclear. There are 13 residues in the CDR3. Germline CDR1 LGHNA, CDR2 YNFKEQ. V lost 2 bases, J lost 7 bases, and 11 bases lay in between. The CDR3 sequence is CASSQIQDGTQYF. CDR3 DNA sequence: TGTGCCAGCAGCCAAATCCAGGATGGGACCCAGTACTTC.

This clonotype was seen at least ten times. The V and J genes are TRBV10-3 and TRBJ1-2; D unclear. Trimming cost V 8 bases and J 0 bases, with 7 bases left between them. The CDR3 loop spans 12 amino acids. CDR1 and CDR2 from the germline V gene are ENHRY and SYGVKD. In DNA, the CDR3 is TGTGCCATCGCCAACTCTAACTATGGCTACACCTTC. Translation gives CAIANSNYGYTF.

The CDR3 coding sequence is TGTGCCAGCAGCGGGGACAGGGGGCAAGGCGGGGAGCTGTTTTTT. Its translation: CASSGDRGQGGELFF. This sequence joins TRBV7-8 and TRBJ2-2; 12 bases agree with TRBD1. The V gene's germline CDR1 is SGHVS and CDR2 FQNEAQ. V was clipped by 5 bases and J by 7 bases; unmatched bases: 5. This CDR3 is 15 amino acids long.

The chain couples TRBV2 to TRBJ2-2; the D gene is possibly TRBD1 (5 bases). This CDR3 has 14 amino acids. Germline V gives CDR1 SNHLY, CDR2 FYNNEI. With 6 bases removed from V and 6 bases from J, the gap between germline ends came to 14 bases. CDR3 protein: CASRVTGEAGELFF. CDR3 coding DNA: TGTGCCAGCAGAGTAACAGGAGAGGCCGGGGAGCTGTTTTTT.

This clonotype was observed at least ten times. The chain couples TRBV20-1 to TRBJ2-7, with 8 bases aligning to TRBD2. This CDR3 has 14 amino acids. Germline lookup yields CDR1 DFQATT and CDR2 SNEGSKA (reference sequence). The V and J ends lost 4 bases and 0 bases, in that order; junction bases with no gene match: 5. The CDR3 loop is CSAKTSAISYEQYF. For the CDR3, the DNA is TGCAGTGCTAAGACTAGCGCGATCTCCTACGAGCAGTACTTC.